The clone carrying this TCR beta chain showed up just a few times. Antigen specificity is unknown. V shed 4 bases and J shed 0 bases, with 7 bases lying between them. The CDR3 consists of 13 residues. The data belong to a study of T cell repertoires in cytomegalovirus infection. TCRdb re-analysed the reads in MiXCR, keeping a single row per CDR3 protein. The data contain around 230,000 distinct CDR3 sequences, approximately 38% of them singletons. J is TRBJ2-7 and V is TRBV12-3 or TRBV12-4; D unclear. Sample: CD8+ T cells from cultured PBMCs, taken from culture after CMV antigen stimulation. The TCR comes from a human donor in good health (CMV status not recorded). Some clones in this sample may be carry-over from other donors' samples. The CDR3: CASSSSTSYEQYF. The DNA of the CDR3 is TGTGCCAGCAGTTCCTCGACCTCCTACGAGCAGTACTTC.